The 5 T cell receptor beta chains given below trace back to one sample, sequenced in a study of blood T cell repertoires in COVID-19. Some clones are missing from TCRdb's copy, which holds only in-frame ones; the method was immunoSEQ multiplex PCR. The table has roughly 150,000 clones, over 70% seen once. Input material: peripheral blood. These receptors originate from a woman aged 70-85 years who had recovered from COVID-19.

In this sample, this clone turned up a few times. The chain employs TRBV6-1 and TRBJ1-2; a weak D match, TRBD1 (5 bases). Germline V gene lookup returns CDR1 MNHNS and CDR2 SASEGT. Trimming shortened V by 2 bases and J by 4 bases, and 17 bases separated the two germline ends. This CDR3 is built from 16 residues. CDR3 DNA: TGTGCCAGCAGTGAATGGGGCAGGCCGTCTTCCTATGGCTACACCTTC. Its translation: CASSEWGRPSSYGYTF.

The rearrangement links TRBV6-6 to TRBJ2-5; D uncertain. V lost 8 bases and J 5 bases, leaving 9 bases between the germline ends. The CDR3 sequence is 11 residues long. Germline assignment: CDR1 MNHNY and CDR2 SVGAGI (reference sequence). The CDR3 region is CASGPVETQYF. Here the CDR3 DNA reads TGTGCCAGCGGCCCTGTCGAGACCCAGTACTTC.

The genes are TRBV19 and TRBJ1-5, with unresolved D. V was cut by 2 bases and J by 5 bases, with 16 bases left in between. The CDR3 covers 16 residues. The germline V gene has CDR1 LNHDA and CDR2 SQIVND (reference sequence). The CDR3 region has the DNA TGTGCCAGTAGTATACCCCCGGGATCTTTCTATCAGCCCCAGCATTTT. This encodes CASSIPPGSFYQPQHF.

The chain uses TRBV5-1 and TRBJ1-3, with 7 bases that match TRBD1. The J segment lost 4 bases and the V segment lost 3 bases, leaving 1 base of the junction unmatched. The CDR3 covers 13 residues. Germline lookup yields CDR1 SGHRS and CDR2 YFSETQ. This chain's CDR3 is CASSSGQGNTIYF. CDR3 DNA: TGCGCCAGCAGCTCGGGACAGGGAAACACCATATATTTT. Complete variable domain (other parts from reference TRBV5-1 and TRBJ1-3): KAGVTQTPRYLIKTRGQQVTLSCSPISGHRSVSWYQQTPGQGLQFLFEYFSETQRNKGNFPGRFSGRQFSNSRSEMNVSTLELGDSALYLCASSSGQGNTIYFGEGSWLTVV.

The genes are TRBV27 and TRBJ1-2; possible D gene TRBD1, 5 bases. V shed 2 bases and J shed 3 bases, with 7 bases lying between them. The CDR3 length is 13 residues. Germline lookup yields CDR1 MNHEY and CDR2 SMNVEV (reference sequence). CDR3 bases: TGTGCCAGCAGTTTACTGGGGCACTATGGCTACACCTTC. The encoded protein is CASSLLGHYGYTF.